This T cell receptor (beta chain) is from a study of blood T cell repertoires in COVID-19. Study as a whole: The cDNA or gDNA used as material had been derived from T cells, B-cell-depleted T cells, or PBMCs.

This clone came up a few times. Assay used: immunoSEQ multiplex PCR; TCRdb lists only in-frame clones, some missing. The repertoire holds about 69,000 clones, with roughly four fifths as singletons. The Seattle patients joined while their infection was active and were tracked longitudinally afterward. Losses at the gene ends were 2 bases for V and 4 bases for J; bases not matched to a gene: 2. The CDR3 covers 16 residues. From germline, CDR1 is SSHAT and CDR2 FNYEAQ (reference sequence). The specimen sequenced was peripheral blood. The chain uses TRBV7-7 and TRBJ2-2; 12 bases fit TRBD2. The receptor's source is a man aged 45-65 years with COVID-19, enrolled during active disease. CDR3 bases: TGTGCCAGCAGCTTACTAGCGGGGGGGCTCACCGGGGAGCTGTTTTTT. Translated, it gives CASSLLAGGLTGELFF.